What follows are 10 T cell receptor beta chains derived from one specimen sequenced in a study of T cell changes during pregnancy in multiple sclerosis. Libraries were prepared by immunoSEQ multiplex PCR; TCRdb keeps only in-frame clonotypes and omits some of them. Of roughly 60,000 clones in the sample, 80% to 90% were seen once. Sequences were derived from CD4+ T cells from peripheral blood mononuclear cells, sampled in the first trimester of pregnancy. The receptor source for this set is a female donor with multiple sclerosis, enrolled in a pregnancy study.

This clone has just one count. The CDR3 is CASSRERGTDTQYF. In DNA form, the CDR3 reads TGTGCCAGCAGTCGGGAGAGGGGCACAGATACGCAGTATTTT. The V gene is TRBV2, the J gene TRBJ2-3; D perhaps matches TRBD2 (6 bases). V gave up 5 bases and J gave up 1 base, with 10 bases separating them. Looked up from germline, CDR1 is SNHLY and CDR2 is FYNNEI. The CDR3 is made up of 14 amino acids.

This rearrangement joins TRBV5-1 to TRBJ2-3, with D perhaps TRBD2 (6 bases). The CDR3 extends over 15 amino acids. V lost 4 bases to trimming and J lost 1 base, with 13 bases between them. Germline CDR1 reads SGHRS; CDR2 reads YFSETQ. The CDR3 region has the DNA TGCGCCAGCAGCCCGGGCGGGGCCCGCACAGATACGCAGTATTTT. This sequence encodes CASSPGGARTDTQYF.

Remarks on this clone: At one end the junction does not follow the germline gene, possibly because of a read error. The chain combines TRBV5-5 with TRBJ1-3, with D possibly being TRBD1 (5 bases). Germline assignment: CDR1 SGHKS and CDR2 YYEKEE (reference sequence). This CDR3 region has 14 residues. CDR3 region: CASQGVIGSGEKDF. CDR3 coding DNA: TGTGCCAGCCAAGGGGTGATCGGGTCCGGTGAAAAAGATTTT.

This chain links TRBV29-1 with TRBJ2-3; 15 nucleotides agree with TRBD2. Germline V lookup: CDR1 SQVTM, CDR2 ANQGSEA. The CDR3 sequence is 15 residues long. V lost 7 bases, J lost 5 bases, and 7 bases stayed unmatched. This CDR3 reads CSARTSGGAIDTQYF. CDR3 in DNA: TGCAGCGCTAGGACTAGCGGGGGGGCCATAGATACGCAGTATTTT.

The V and J genes are TRBV19 and TRBJ2-3; 8 bases are a match to TRBD2. The CDR3 has 14 residues. Germline CDR1 reads LNHDA; CDR2 reads SQIVND (reference sequence). J gave up 4 bases and V 5 bases, and 5 bases lay outside the gene matches. The CDR3 sequence: CASSHGRVADTQYF. The CDR3 DNA is TGTGCCAGTAGTCACGGGAGGGTTGCAGATACGCAGTATTTT.

The CDR3 DNA reads as TGTGCCAGCAGCCTTTGGACAGGGACCCTCTTGGAAGCTTTCTTT. Translation gives CASSLWTGTLLEAFF. This chain joins TRBV7-9 and TRBJ1-1, with TRBD1 identical over 8 bases. From germline, CDR1 is SEHNR and CDR2 FQNEAQ (reference sequence). The CDR3 extends over 15 amino acids. V was pared by 5 bases and J by 8 bases, with 13 bases of the junction left unmatched.

V is TRBV19 and J is TRBJ2-5, with D tentatively TRBD1 (5 bases). The CDR3 consists of 14 residues. V lost 0 bases to trimming and J lost 5 bases, with 10 bases between them. Germline CDR1 reads LNHDA; CDR2 reads SQIVND (reference sequence). The CDR3: CASSIEPGLETQYF. DNA of the CDR3: TGTGCCAGTAGTATAGAGCCAGGGTTGGAGACCCAGTACTTC. Full variable domain (rest looked up from reference TRBV19 and TRBJ2-5): DGGITQSPKYLFRKEGQNVTLSCEQNLNHDAMYWYRQDPGQGLRLIYYSQIVNDFQKGDIAEGYSVSREKKESFPLTVTSAQKNPTAFYLCASSIEPGLETQYFGPGTRLLVL.

DNA for the CDR3: TGTGCCAGTAGTATCCCTTTTGATGGCTACACCTTC. This encodes CASSIPFDGYTF. This chain uses TRBV19 with TRBJ1-2, with D hard to call. CDR3 length: 12 amino acids. V lost 3 bases, J lost 6 bases, and 8 bases lay in between. Germline CDR1 LNHDA, CDR2 SQIVND (reference sequence).

The chain employs TRBV4-1 and TRBJ2-5; TRBD1 matches at 8 bases. The V gene end was trimmed by 6 bases and the J gene end by 1 base; junction bases not matched to a gene: 4. The CDR3 runs to 14 residues. Per the germline V gene, CDR1 is MGHRA and CDR2 is YSYEKL. CDR3: CASSLGTGQETQYF. DNA of the CDR3: TGCGCCAGCAGTTTAGGGACAGGCCAAGAGACCCAGTACTTC.

The genes are TRBV18 and TRBJ1-4, with D possibly being TRBD1 (5 bases). The V gene lost 11 bases and the J gene lost 7 bases, with 14 bases spanning the gap. CDR1 is KGHSH, CDR2 LQKENI, per germline. CDR3 size: 12 residues. Here the CDR3 DNA reads TGTGCCGGCCGGGGGACGAGTGAAAAACTGTTTTTT. Amino acids: CAGRGTSEKLFF.